Listed below are T cell receptor beta chains from one sample, sequenced in a study of early T cells in non-severe SARS-CoV-2 infection. TCRdb fed the 5' RACE reads into MiXCR, producing one record per CDR3 protein. The sample lists roughly 31,000 distinct CDR3 sequences, approximately 4.3% occurring once. The sequenced material came from whole blood. The receptors shown here come from an adult who was a healthcare worker with PCR-confirmed SARS-CoV-2 infection or an uninfected control (not recorded which). Each CDR3 is given with its conserved first and last residue. A D gene is named only where the DNA matches it firmly. Only some rows state a clone size, as once, few, many or a class for expanded clones.

>.|TRBJ2-1|.|TRBV10-1
CASSKVGGNEQFF
TGCGCCAGCAGTAAAGTTGGCGGCAATGAGCAGTTCTTC
>.|TRBJ2-5|many|TRBV29-1
CSGGQRTQETQYF
TGCAGCGGAGGACAGCGAACTCAAGAGACCCAGTACTTC
>.|TRBJ2-7|many|TRBV2
CASIGARSYEQYF
TGTGCCAGCATCGGGGCGCGAAGCTACGAGCAGTACTTC
>.|TRBJ2-1|.|TRBV3-1
CASSQASEQFF
TGTGCCAGCAGCCAAGCATCTGAGCAGTTCTTC
>.|TRBJ1-4|many|TRBV7-2
CASSLGGGGNEKLFF
TGTGCCAGCAGCTTAGGAGGTGGGGGGAATGAAAAACTGTTTTTT
>.|TRBJ2-1|.|TRBV14
CASSQLLRMIEQFF
TGTGCCAGCAGCCAACTTTTGCGGATGATTGAGCAGTTCTTC
>TRBD2|TRBJ2-3|many|TRBV12-3/TRBV12-4
CASNVLAGDETQYF
TGTGCCAGCAACGTACTCGCGGGGGACGAAACGCAGTATTTT
>.|TRBJ1-2|many|TRBV10-2
CASSDLGARYGYTF
TGCGCCAGCAGTGATTTAGGGGCGCGATATGGCTACACCTTC
>.|TRBJ2-1|many|TRBV10-3
CAIRGPLGGYNEQFF
TGTGCCATCAGAGGACCGCTTGGAGGATACAATGAGCAGTTCTTC
>.|TRBJ2-1|many|TRBV27
CASSFWNGYNEQFF
TGTGCCAGCAGTTTTTGGAACGGCTACAATGAGCAGTTCTTC
>TRBD2|TRBJ2-5|.|TRBV28
CASSLLARGGLETQYF
TGTGCCAGCAGTTTATTGGCGCGGGGGGGCCTAGAGACCCAGTACTTC
>.|TRBJ2-1|many|TRBV20-1
CSARDTGRPYNEQFF
TGCAGTGCTAGAGATACAGGCCGACCCTACAATGAGCAGTTCTTC
>.|TRBJ1-3|many|TRBV29-1
CSVHSQLNGNTIYF
TGCAGCGTTCATTCACAGCTTAATGGAAACACCATATATTTT
>TRBD1|TRBJ2-2|.|TRBV28
CAIHDRGNTGELFF
TGTGCCATCCATGACAGGGGAAACACCGGGGAGCTGTTTTTT
>.|TRBJ2-3|many|TRBV7-2
CASSLEATTVTDTQYF
TGTGCCAGCAGCTTAGAGGCCACTACGGTCACAGATACGCAGTATTTT
>.|TRBJ2-6|many|TRBV29-1
CSVWGSGANVLTF
TGCAGCGTTTGGGGATCTGGGGCCAACGTCCTGACTTTC
>.|TRBJ1-1|many|TRBV28
CASSLQNTEAFF
TGTGCCAGCAGTTTACAGAACACTGAAGCTTTTTTT
>TRBD2|TRBJ2-1|many|TRBV20-1
CSASPGLASLNEQFF
TGCAGTGCTAGTCCGGGACTAGCGTCCCTGAATGAGCAGTTCTTC
>.|TRBJ1-4|many|TRBV20-1
CSAYKDWEGEKLFF
TGCAGTGCTTATAAGGATTGGGAGGGTGAAAAACTGTTTTTT
>.|TRBJ1-2|many|TRBV29-1
CSVRDRIGNGYTF
TGCAGCGTCAGAGACAGGATCGGAAATGGCTACACCTTC
>.|TRBJ2-3|medium-sized|TRBV7-9
CASSPTGTDTQYF
TGTGCCAGCAGCCCGACTGGCACAGATACGCAGTATTTT
>.|TRBJ2-7|many|TRBV3-1
CASSQDPREIYEQYF
TGTGCCAGCAGCCAAGATCCCCGGGAGATCTACGAGCAGTACTTC
>TRBD1|TRBJ1-5|many|TRBV6-5
CASSYGTGQPQHF
TGTGCCAGCAGTTACGGGACAGGTCAGCCCCAGCATTTT
>TRBD1|TRBJ1-2|many|TRBV3-1
CASSQGPGGDGYTF
TGTGCCAGCAGCCAAGGTCCAGGGGGAGATGGCTACACCTTC
>.|TRBJ2-7|many|TRBV12-3/TRBV12-4
CASSLTGPHEQYF
TGTGCCAGCAGTCTGACAGGCCCCCACGAGCAGTACTTC
>TRBD2|TRBJ2-7|.|TRBV12-3/TRBV12-4
CASSFDPRGRYEQYF
TGTGCCAGCAGTTTCGACCCTCGCGGGAGGTACGAGCAGTACTTC
>TRBD1|TRBJ1-1|many|TRBV20-1
CSVIRPGGIGTEAFF
TGCAGTGTCATTAGGCCAGGGGGCATAGGCACTGAAGCTTTCTTT
>.|TRBJ2-7|.|TRBV7-9
CASSLHTLSSYEQYF
TGTGCCAGCAGCTTACACACCCTGAGCTCCTACGAGCAGTACTTC
>.|TRBJ1-5|many|TRBV9
CASSATTGAGQPQHF
TGTGCCAGCAGCGCCACAACCGGAGCGGGTCAGCCCCAGCATTTT
>TRBD2|TRBJ2-5|.|TRBV24-1
CATSRGGEETQYF
TGTGCCACCAGTCGGGGGGGGGAAGAGACCCAGTACTTC
>TRBD1|TRBJ1-1|many|TRBV10-1
CASSAWTGSPTNTEAFF
TGCGCCAGCAGTGCTTGGACAGGGTCCCCAACGAACACTGAAGCTTTCTTT
>.|TRBJ2-5|few|TRBV6-5
CASSYSSNQETQYF
TGTGCCAGCAGTTACTCGTCAAACCAAGAGACCCAGTACTTC
>.|TRBJ2-5|many|TRBV12-3/TRBV12-4
CASSLALKTQYF
TGTGCCAGCAGTTTAGCCCTTAAGACCCAGTACTTC
>.|TRBJ2-7|many|TRBV11-2
CASSRSRYEQYF
TGTGCCAGCAGCAGGAGCCGCTACGAGCAGTACTTC
>TRBD2|TRBJ2-3|.|TRBV28
CATGLAGGTDTQYF
TGTGCCACCGGACTAGCGGGGGGGACAGATACGCAGTATTTT
>.|TRBJ2-7|many|TRBV14
CASSPGARNEQYF
TGTGCCAGCAGCCCAGGGGCGAGGAACGAGCAGTACTTC
>.|TRBJ2-1|many|TRBV20-1
CSARLGNEQFF
TGCAGTGCTAGATTAGGCAATGAGCAGTTCTTC
>.|TRBJ2-3|many|TRBV20-1
CSAPDRLTGTDTQYF
TGCAGTGCTCCTGACAGGCTCACAGGCACAGATACGCAGTATTTT
>TRBD1|TRBJ1-6|many|TRBV27
CATGAGDRSSLHF
TGTGCCACAGGGGCCGGGGACAGGTCCTCCCTCCACTTT
>.|TRBJ2-3|many|TRBV28
CASDPQGAPTDTQYF
TGTGCCAGCGATCCCCAGGGCGCTCCCACAGATACGCAGTATTTT
>.|TRBJ2-1|.|TRBV3-1
CASRHGTSHDNEQFF
TGTGCCAGCAGACACGGGACCTCCCATGACAATGAGCAGTTCTTC
>.|TRBJ2-1|many|TRBV4-1
CASSQEENYILEQFF
TGCGCCAGCAGCCAAGAGGAGAACTACATCCTTGAGCAGTTCTTC
>TRBD1|TRBJ1-4|.|TRBV12-3/TRBV12-4
CASRKDRVWGEKLFF
TGTGCCAGCAGGAAGGACAGGGTGTGGGGCGAAAAACTGTTTTTT
>TRBD1|TRBJ2-7|few|TRBV28
CASSRTGLYEQYF
TGTGCCAGCAGCCGGACAGGGCTCTACGAGCAGTACTTC
>TRBD2|TRBJ2-7|few|TRBV20-1
CSATYSGRLYEQYF
TGCAGTGCTACTTATAGCGGGAGGTTATACGAGCAGTACTTC
>.|TRBJ2-3|few|TRBV7-8
CASSLVFGVGNTDAQYF
TGTGCCAGCAGCTTAGTCTTCGGGGTGGGGAACACAGATGCGCAGTATTTT
>TRBD1|TRBJ2-7|many|TRBV12-3/TRBV12-4
CASSPRVGTGDYEQYF
TGTGCCAGCAGTCCTCGTGTGGGGACAGGGGACTACGAGCAGTACTTC
>.|TRBJ1-2|many|TRBV19
CASSIGGGNYGYTF
TGTGCCAGTAGTATTGGGGGAGGTAACTATGGCTACACCTTC
>.|TRBJ1-2|many|TRBV3-1
CASSQVLLGQTNYGYTF
TGTGCCAGCAGCCAAGTTCTTCTCGGACAGACGAACTATGGCTACACCTTC
>.|TRBJ2-1|many|TRBV28
CATEFGGPGDEQFF
TGTGCCACCGAATTTGGCGGACCTGGGGATGAGCAGTTCTTC
>TRBD1|TRBJ1-1|medium-sized|TRBV29-1
CSGGTGSNYGEAFF
TGCAGCGGCGGGACAGGGAGTAACTATGGTGAAGCTTTCTTT
>.|TRBJ2-7|.|TRBV20-1
CSATTAGERAEQYF
TGCAGTGCTACTACGGCTGGGGAGAGGGCCGAGCAGTACTTC
>.|TRBJ2-7|many|TRBV7-8
CASIGQGAYEQYF
TGTGCCAGCATTGGGCAGGGAGCCTACGAGCAGTACTTC
>.|TRBJ2-7|many|TRBV28
CASSTIDSSYEQYF
TGTGCCAGCAGTACCATCGACAGCTCCTACGAGCAGTACTTC
>.|TRBJ2-2|many|TRBV29-1
CSVEEANTGELFF
TGCAGCGTTGAAGAGGCAAACACCGGGGAGCTGTTTTTT